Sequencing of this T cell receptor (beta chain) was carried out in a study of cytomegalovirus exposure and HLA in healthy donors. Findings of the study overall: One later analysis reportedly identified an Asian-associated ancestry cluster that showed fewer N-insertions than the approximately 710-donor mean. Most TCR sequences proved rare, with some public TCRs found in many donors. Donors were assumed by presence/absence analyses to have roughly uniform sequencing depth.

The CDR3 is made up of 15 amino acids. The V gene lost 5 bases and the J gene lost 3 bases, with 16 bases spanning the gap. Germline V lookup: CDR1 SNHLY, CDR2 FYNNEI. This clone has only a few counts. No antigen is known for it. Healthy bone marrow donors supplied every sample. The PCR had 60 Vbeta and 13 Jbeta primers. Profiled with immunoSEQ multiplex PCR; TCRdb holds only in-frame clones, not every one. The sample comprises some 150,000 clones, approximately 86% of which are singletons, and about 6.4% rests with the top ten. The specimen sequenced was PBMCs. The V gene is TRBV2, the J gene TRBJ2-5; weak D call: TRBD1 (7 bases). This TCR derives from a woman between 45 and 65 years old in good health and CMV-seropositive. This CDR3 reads CASSYPVRGEETQYF. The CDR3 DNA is TGTGCCAGCAGTTATCCAGTCAGGGGGGAAGAGACCCAGTACTTC.